Below are 31 T cell receptor beta chains sequenced from a single sample in a study of T cells in Graves' hyperthyroidism and ophthalmopathy. The source material, RNA transcripts, was used to amplify TCR beta CDR3 regions. The TCR CDR3 was amplified in a first-round RT-PCR using the HTBI primer set. TCRdb redid the calling of the multiplex PCR reads with MiXCR, one entry per CDR3 protein. The table has approximately 590,000 distinct CDR3 sequences, around 46% seen once. Sequencing was performed on peripheral blood or thyroid tissue (not recorded which). These receptors came from a woman between 18 and 29 years old with Graves' hyperthyroidism.

The chain carries TRBV2 and TRBJ2-5, with D possibly being TRBD1 or TRBD2 (5 bases each). Trimming took off 8 bases at V and 2 bases at J, with 21 bases between the two ends. This CDR3 has 16 amino acids. CDR1 is SNHLY, CDR2 FYNNEI, per germline. CDR3 nucleotide sequence: TGTGCCAGCTCACTTCTCGGGGCAGCATCGCAAGAGACCCAGTACTTC. Its translation: CASSLLGAASQETQYF.

This clonotype occurred once. The J gene is TRBJ1-1, the V gene TRBV11-2; TRBD1 is a possible D gene (6 bases). Germline CDR1 reads SGHAT; CDR2 reads FQNNGV. V dropped 3 bases and J dropped 2 bases, with 13 bases sitting between them. The CDR3 is 15 amino acids. The chain's CDR3 is CASSLGRGQNTEAFF. The CDR3 region has the DNA TGTGCCAGCAGCTTGGGGAGGGGACAAAACACTGAAGCTTTCTTT.

This clonotype showed up many times. The chain combines TRBV7-9 with TRBJ1-6; possibly TRBD1 for D (5 bases). CDR1 SEHNR and CDR2 FQNEAQ come from the germline V gene (reference sequence). The CDR3 has 13 residues. V was pared by 5 bases and J by 7 bases, with 9 bases between. The CDR3 here is CASSENRNSPLHF. CDR3 sequence (DNA): TGTGCCAGCAGCGAAAACAGGAATTCACCCCTCCACTTT.

This clonotype was detected ten times or more. The gene calls are TRBV10-3 and TRBJ1-2, with D perhaps TRBD1 (6 bases). CDR1 is ENHRY, CDR2 SYGVKD, per germline. Between the trimmed V and J ends, which lost 6 bases and 3 bases, there was a span of 11 bases. This CDR3 contains 13 residues. In DNA, the CDR3 is TGTGCCATCAGAAACAGGGTGGACTATGGCTACACCTTC. It is translated as CAIRNRVDYGYTF.

V usage is TRBV20-1 and J usage is TRBJ1-1; D remains unclear. This CDR3 region has 15 residues. Trimming pared 0 bases from V and 0 bases from J, leaving 11 bases between. Germline V gives CDR1 DFQATT, CDR2 SNEGSKA (reference sequence). Written as DNA, the CDR3 is TGCAGTGCTAGAGATCTCAACAGCTTGAACACTGAAGCTTTCTTT. Translation gives CSARDLNSLNTEAFF.

This clonotype was observed once. The chain links TRBV12-3 or TRBV12-4 to TRBJ1-3; 11 bases are a match to TRBD1. CDR3 length: 12 amino acids. The V and J ends lost 6 bases and 12 bases, in that order; junction bases with no gene match: 4. The DNA of the CDR3 is TGTGCCAGCAGGCGGACAGGGGGCATCATATATTTT. Protein sequence: CASRRTGGIIYF.

This clonotype was detected ten times or more. The chain links TRBV29-1 to TRBJ1-3, with D perhaps TRBD1 (6 bases). V lost 7 bases, J lost 1 base, and 14 bases lay in between. CDR1 and CDR2 from the germline V gene are SQVTM and ANQGSEA. CDR3 length equals 14 residues. Here the CDR3 reads CSAHADRSGNTIYF. CDR3 DNA: TGCAGCGCCCACGCCGACAGGTCTGGAAACACCATATATTTT.

This clonotype has more than one count but fewer than ten. The V and J genes are TRBV7-2 and TRBJ2-2; D ambiguous. Germline assignment: CDR1 SGHTA and CDR2 FQGNSA. V was pared by 3 bases and J by 0 bases, with 5 bases between. The CDR3 loop spans 14 amino acids. The CDR3: CASSFLTNTGELFF. Written as DNA, the CDR3 is TGTGCCAGCAGCTTCTTAACGAACACCGGGGAGCTGTTTTTT.

The J gene is TRBJ1-4, the V gene TRBV15; TRBD1 matches 11 bases. V lost 0 bases to trimming and J lost 7 bases; unmatched junction nucleotides: 4. The germline gives CDR1 LNHNV, CDR2 YYDKDF (reference sequence). The CDR3 consists of 16 residues. The CDR3 sequence is CATSRDRTGGTEKLFF. Written as DNA, the CDR3 is TGTGCCACCAGCAGAGATCGGACAGGGGGCACTGAAAAACTGTTTTTT.

A remark on this clonotype: The CDR3 does not end in the conserved phenylalanine or tryptophan, so this is likely a read error. No DNA is shown, since the ends of the CDR3 on it are uncertain; the CDR3 is the one TCRdb lists. This chain uses TRBV2 with TRBJ2-7; the table's D call, TRBD1, has no DNA check behind it. Germline lookup yields CDR1 SNHLY and CDR2 FYNNEI. The CDR3 spans 10 residues, counting both ends. The CDR3 loop is CASGHGEGAS.

With regard to this clonotype: A junction boundary mismatches the germline segment, possibly from a read error. The rearrangement uses TRBV20-1 and TRBJ1-2; D might be TRBD1 (5 bases). The CDR3 is made up of 13 amino acids. Looked up from germline, CDR1 is DFQATT and CDR2 is SNEGSKA (reference sequence). CDR3 region: CSAPEGGADGHTF. The CDR3 DNA follows: TGCAGTGCCCCCGAAGGAGGGGCCGATGGCCACACCTTC.

As regards this clonotype: The junction and the germline gene differ at one end; a read error may be behind it. This chain uses TRBV7-2 with TRBJ2-5; D possibly corresponds to TRBD1 (5 bases). This CDR3 has 17 amino acids. CDR1 is SGHTA, CDR2 FQGNSA, per germline. The CDR3 region has the DNA TGTGCCAGCAGCTTAGCTTCCGTCGGCAGGGTGCGAGAGGCCCAGTACTTC. Amino acids: CASSLASVGRVREAQYF.

The chain links TRBV29-1 to TRBJ2-7; 10 bases line up with TRBD2. The CDR3 consists of 13 residues. The V segment lost 6 bases and the J segment 5 bases; nucleotides outside the gene matches: 7. Germline CDR1 reads SQVTM; CDR2 reads ANQGSEA. CDR3 coding DNA: TGCAGCGTGAGTGGGCTAGCGGGAGACGAGCAGTACTTC. Translation gives CSVSGLAGDEQYF.

The V gene is TRBV29-1, the J gene TRBJ1-2; tentatively, D is TRBD1 (6 bases). The CDR3 extends over 13 amino acids. Germline V gene lookup returns CDR1 SQVTM and CDR2 ANQGSEA. Trimming left V 1 base short and J 3 bases short, with 9 bases between. The CDR3 nucleotides read TGCAGCGTTGAAGCGGAGGGGGACTATGGCTACACCTTC. Its translation is CSVEAEGDYGYTF.

This clonotype was observed many times. CDR3 residues: CASSVEQLDGYTF. Written as DNA, the CDR3 is TGTGCCAGCAGCGTAGAACAACTAGATGGCTACACCTTC. The rearrangement links TRBV9 to TRBJ1-2; D unresolved. The CDR3 sequence is 13 residues long. Germline-derived CDR1 and CDR2 are SGDLS and YYNGEE. V dropped 0 bases and J dropped 6 bases, with 9 bases sitting between them. Filled out from reference TRBV9 and TRBJ1-2, the complete variable domain reads DSGVTQTPKHLITATGQRVTLRCSPRSGDLSVYWYQQSLDQGLQFLIQYYNGEERAKGNILERFSAQQFPDLHSELNLSSLELGDSALYFCASSVEQLDGYTFGSGTRLTVV.

At least ten counts were recorded for this clonotype. This chain connects TRBV24-1 to TRBJ1-1; D perhaps matches TRBD1 (5 bases). CDR3 length: 14 amino acids. The germline V gene encodes CDR1 KGHDR and CDR2 SFDVKD. With 4 bases removed from V and 3 bases from J, the gap between germline ends came to 11 bases. The CDR3 sequence: CATSDPGRHTEAFF. The CDR3 DNA reads TGTGCCACCAGTGACCCGGGACGCCACACTGAAGCTTTCTTT.

In its sample, this clonotype was seen a few times. CDR3 bases: TGTGCCAGCAGTTACGGTGGGGGAACCTATGGCTACACCTTC. Translated, it gives CASSYGGGTYGYTF. The J gene is TRBJ1-2, the V gene TRBV2, with D perhaps matching TRBD1 (5 bases). The CDR3 totals 14 residues. The germline V gene has CDR1 SNHLY and CDR2 FYNNEI. Trimming took off 5 bases at V and 4 bases at J, with 14 bases between the two ends.

A few counts support this clonotype. The rearrangement joins TRBV27 to TRBJ1-6, with TRBD1 matching over 7 bases. The CDR3 is made up of 15 amino acids. Per germline, CDR1 MNHEY and CDR2 SMNVEV (reference sequence). Losses at the gene ends were 2 bases for V and 8 bases for J; bases not matched to a gene: 6. CDR3 protein: CASSLHDRVDSPLHF. The DNA of the CDR3 is TGTGCCAGCAGTTTACATGACAGGGTAGATTCACCCCTCCACTTT.

This clonotype was picked up many times. V gene TRBV20-1 combines with J gene TRBJ1-4, with TRBD1 matching over 7 bases. Germline values: CDR1 DFQATT, CDR2 SNEGSKA (reference sequence). CDR3 length: 14 amino acids. V lost 6 bases, J lost 7 bases, and 11 bases stayed unmatched. The CDR3 nucleotides read TGCAGTGCGACAGACAGGGACACGCGTGAAAAACTGTTTTTT. This encodes CSATDRDTREKLFF.

The chain combines TRBV7-3 with TRBJ2-7; 15 nucleotides align to TRBD2. This CDR3 is built from 17 residues. Unmatched junction bases numbered 14, after V lost 5 bases and J lost 9 bases. CDR1 is SGHTA, CDR2 FQGTGA, per germline. As DNA, the CDR3 is TGTGCCAGCAGCCAAGGATGGACTAGCGGGAGGGCCCTCGGGCAGTACTTC. Translation gives CASSQGWTSGRALGQYF.

This clonotype has more than one count but fewer than ten. This rearrangement joins TRBV7-7 to TRBJ2-5; D unresolved. This CDR3 region has 19 residues. Trimming took 5 bases from V and 0 from J, leaving 25 bases between them. Germline assignment: CDR1 SSHAT and CDR2 FNYEAQ (reference sequence). The CDR3 DNA reads as TGTGCCAGCAGCCCCTCCCCGCTGGCGGAGCTGTCGTACCAAGAGACCCAGTACTTC. This encodes CASSPSPLAELSYQETQYF.

This chain uses TRBV7-6 with TRBJ2-7; D is possibly TRBD1 or TRBD2 (6 bases each). CDR3 size: 14 residues. The germline V and J ends were trimmed by 5 bases and 5 bases, with 16 bases remaining between them. Germline lookup yields CDR1 SGHVS and CDR2 FNYEAQ. The CDR3 DNA is TGTGCCAGCAGCAGGGGGGATTGGGCCCACGAGCAGTACTTC. Residues: CASSRGDWAHEQYF.

This clonotype was observed at least ten times. The chain recombines TRBV19 with TRBJ1-1; unclear D gene. The germline gives CDR1 LNHDA, CDR2 SQIVND (reference sequence). Trimming removed 5 bases at V and 1 base at J, with 17 bases between. CDR3 length: 16 residues. CDR3 nucleotides: TGTGCCAGTAGTTTGCGGACGGTTGGTCGGAACACTGAAGCTTTCTTT. Its translation is CASSLRTVGRNTEAFF.

With regard to this clonotype: This likely comes from a read error, as the CDR3 has no conserved phenylalanine or tryptophan at its end. The chain couples TRBV24-1 to TRBJ1-2; tentative D call: TRBD1 (5 bases). Per germline, CDR1 KGHDR and CDR2 SFDVKD. The ends were cut back, 4 bases at V and 2 bases at J, with 10 bases in the middle. The CDR3 loop spans 14 amino acids. The CDR3 coding sequence is TGTGCCACCAGTGACCCCCGGGACAACTATGGCTACACCATT. Amino acid sequence: CATSDPRDNYGYTI.

This clonotype was seen many times. This chain connects TRBV25-1 to TRBJ1-4; TRBD1 matches 7 bases. V lost 1 base to trimming and J lost 4 bases; unmatched junction nucleotides: 12. CDR1 and CDR2 from the germline V gene are MGHDK and SYGVNS. This CDR3 has 18 residues. DNA for the CDR3: TGTGCCAGCAGTGAATCTCCGGGACAGTACCCCTTTAATGAAAAACTGTTTTTT. This codes for CASSESPGQYPFNEKLFF.

This clonotype has ten or more counts. The chain joins TRBV7-9 to TRBJ1-2, with a possible D match to TRBD1 (5 bases). The CDR3 sequence is 13 residues long. Per germline, CDR1 SEHNR and CDR2 FQNEAQ (reference sequence). V dropped 4 bases and J dropped 4 bases, with 10 bases sitting between them. CDR3 sequence (DNA): TGTGCCAGCAGCTGGGGGACCTCCTATGGCTACACCTTC. Translated, it gives CASSWGTSYGYTF.

The table lists this clonotype with a few counts. V is TRBV2 and J is TRBJ1-5; D not resolved. The CDR3 spans 12 residues. CDR1 is SNHLY and CDR2 is FYNNEI in the germline V gene. Between the trimmed V and J ends, which lost 5 bases and 5 bases, there was a span of 7 bases. CDR3 DNA sequence: TGTGCCAGCAGTCCATGGCATCAGCCCCAGCATTTT. Protein: CASSPWHQPQHF.

This clonotype occurred many times. The V and J genes are TRBV24-1 and TRBJ1-1, with 7 nucleotides matching TRBD1. The J segment lost 3 bases and the V segment lost 7 bases, leaving 7 bases of the junction unmatched. The CDR3 extends over 14 amino acids. Germline loops: CDR1 KGHDR, CDR2 SFDVKD. CDR3 region: CATRTGLKDTEAFF. CDR3 nucleotide sequence: TGTGCCACCAGGACAGGGCTCAAGGACACTGAAGCTTTCTTT.

The rearrangement links TRBV7-9 to TRBJ1-3; no clear D. Trimming pared 7 bases from V and 1 base from J, leaving 14 bases between. The CDR3 runs 15 residues. Germline CDR1 and CDR2: SEHNR and FQNEAQ (reference sequence). DNA of the CDR3: TGTGCCAGCACAAAGGGAAGGAATTCTGGAAACACCATATATTTT. It codes for CASTKGRNSGNTIYF.

This clonotype was recorded a few times. The chain recombines TRBV7-2 with TRBJ1-6; D is uncertain. The V gene lost 4 bases and the J gene lost 0 bases, with 10 bases spanning the gap. Germline V lookup: CDR1 SGHTA, CDR2 FQGNSA. The CDR3 contains 16 residues. The chain's CDR3 is CASSSQTGSYNSPLHF. CDR3 DNA: TGTGCCAGCAGCTCCCAGACTGGCTCCTATAATTCACCCCTCCACTTT. The variable domain in full, completed from reference TRBV7-2 and TRBJ1-6, reads GAGVSQSPSNKVTEKGKDVELRCDPISGHTALYWYRQSLGQGLEFLIYFQGNSAPDKSGLPSDRFSAERTGGSVSTLTIQRTQQEDSAVYLCASSSQTGSYNSPLHFGNGTRLTVT.

A few counts support this clonotype. The J gene is TRBJ1-1, the V gene TRBV5-1; D call uncertain. Germline V CDR1 and CDR2: SGHRS, YFSETQ. V dropped 4 bases and J dropped 0 bases, with 10 bases sitting between them. This CDR3 is 14 amino acids long. CDR3 in amino acids: CASSTDGMNTEAFF. The CDR3, as DNA: TGCGCCAGCAGCACGGACGGCATGAACACTGAAGCTTTCTTT.